The source of this T cell receptor beta chain is a study of shared clonotypes between healthy human individuals. Across the study: The study drew on a couple of women and a few men aged 18 to 49 as donors. Overall study findings and caveats: Clonotype sharing among donors likely depends on sequencing depth.

Germline CDR1 and CDR2: KGHSH and LQKENI. Trimming took off 1 base at V and 4 bases at J, with 13 bases between the two ends. The CDR3 sequence is 16 residues long. This clone was seen ten or more times. Its antigen remains unidentified. Authors' methods: Filtering was not the same, since immunoSEQ gave junction-only sequences without quality scores. The protocol was immunoSEQ multiplex PCR, while the TCRdb copy is restricted to in-frame clones and leaves out a portion. The DNA was the basis for D and trimming; V, J and clone size are from that table. The sample contains about 680,000 clones, approximately 79% of which appear only once.

This chain links TRBV18 with TRBJ2-2; D is possibly TRBD2 (6 bases). The clonotype comes from a woman aged 30 to 39 in good health. The sequenced sample consisted of memory CD4+ T cells sorted from blood. Subset noted: CD45RA-negative fraction. CDR3 residues: CASSPLRLGSTGELFF. CDR3 coding DNA: TGTGCCAGCTCACCACTACGACTAGGATCCACCGGGGAGCTGTTTTTT. The variable domain in full, with the rest retrieved from reference TRBV18 and TRBJ2-2, is NAGVMQNPRHLVRRRGQEARLRCSPMKGHSHVYWYRQLPEEGLKFMVYLQKENIIDESGMPKERFSAEFPKEGPSILRIQQVVRGDSAAYFCASSPLRLGSTGELFFGEGSRLTVL.